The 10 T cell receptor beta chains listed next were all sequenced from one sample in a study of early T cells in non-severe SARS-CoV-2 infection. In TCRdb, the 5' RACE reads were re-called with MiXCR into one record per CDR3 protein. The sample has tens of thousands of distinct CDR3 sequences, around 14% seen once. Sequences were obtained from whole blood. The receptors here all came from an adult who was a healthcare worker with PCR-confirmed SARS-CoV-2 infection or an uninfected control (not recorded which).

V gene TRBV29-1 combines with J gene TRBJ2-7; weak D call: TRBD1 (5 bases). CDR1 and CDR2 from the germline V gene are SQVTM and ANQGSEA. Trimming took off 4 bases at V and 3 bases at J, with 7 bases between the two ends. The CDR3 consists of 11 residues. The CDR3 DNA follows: TGCAGCGTTGGAGACAGCTACGAGCAGTACTTC. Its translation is CSVGDSYEQYF.

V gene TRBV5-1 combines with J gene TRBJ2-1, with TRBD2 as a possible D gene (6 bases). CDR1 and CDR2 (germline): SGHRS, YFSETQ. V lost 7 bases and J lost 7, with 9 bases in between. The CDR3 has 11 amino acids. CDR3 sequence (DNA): TGCGCCAGCCTCCGGGGGAATGAGCAGTTCTTC. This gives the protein CASLRGNEQFF. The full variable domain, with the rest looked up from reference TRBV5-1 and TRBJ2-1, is KAGVTQTPRYLIKTRGQQVTLSCSPISGHRSVSWYQQTPGQGLQFLFEYFSETQRNKGNFPGRFSGRQFSNSRSEMNVSTLELGDSALYLCASLRGNEQFFGPGTRLTVL.

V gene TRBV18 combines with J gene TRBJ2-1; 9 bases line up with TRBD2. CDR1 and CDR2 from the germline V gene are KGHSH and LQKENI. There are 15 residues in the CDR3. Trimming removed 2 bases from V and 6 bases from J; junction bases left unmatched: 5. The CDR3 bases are TGTGCCAGCTCACCAGGGCTAGCGGGATTCAATGAGCAGTTCTTC. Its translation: CASSPGLAGFNEQFF.

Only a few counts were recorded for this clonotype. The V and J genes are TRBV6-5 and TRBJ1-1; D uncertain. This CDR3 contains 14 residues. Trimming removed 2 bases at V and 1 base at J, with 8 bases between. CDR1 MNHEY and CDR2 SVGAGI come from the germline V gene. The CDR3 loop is CASSYNVGNTEAFF. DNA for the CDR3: TGTGCCAGCAGTTACAATGTCGGGAACACTGAAGCTTTCTTT.

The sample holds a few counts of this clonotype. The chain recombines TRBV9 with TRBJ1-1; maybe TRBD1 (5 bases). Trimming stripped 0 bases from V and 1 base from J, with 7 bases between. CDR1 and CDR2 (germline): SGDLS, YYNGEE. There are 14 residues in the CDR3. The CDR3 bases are TGTGCCAGCAGCGTAGGACAGAAGAACACTGAAGCTTTCTTT. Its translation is CASSVGQKNTEAFF.

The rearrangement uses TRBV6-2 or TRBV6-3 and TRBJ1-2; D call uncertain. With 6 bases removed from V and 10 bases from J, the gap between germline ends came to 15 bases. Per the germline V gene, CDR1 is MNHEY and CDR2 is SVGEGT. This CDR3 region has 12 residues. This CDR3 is CASRLDIENYTF. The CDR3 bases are TGTGCCAGCAGGCTAGACATCGAGAACTACACCTTC.

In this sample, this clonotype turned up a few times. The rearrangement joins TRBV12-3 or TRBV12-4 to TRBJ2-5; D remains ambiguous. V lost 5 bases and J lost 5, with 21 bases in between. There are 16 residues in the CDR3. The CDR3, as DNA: TGTGCCAGCAGTCCGGTTCGAGCGTCCGGACGGGAGACCCAGTACTTC. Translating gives CASSPVRASGRETQYF.

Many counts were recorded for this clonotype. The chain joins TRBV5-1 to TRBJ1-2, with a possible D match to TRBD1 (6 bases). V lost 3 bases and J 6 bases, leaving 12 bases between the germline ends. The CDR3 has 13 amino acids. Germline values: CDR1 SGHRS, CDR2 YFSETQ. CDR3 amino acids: CASSSQGQDGYTF. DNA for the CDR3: TGCGCCAGCAGCTCCCAGGGGCAGGATGGCTACACCTTC.

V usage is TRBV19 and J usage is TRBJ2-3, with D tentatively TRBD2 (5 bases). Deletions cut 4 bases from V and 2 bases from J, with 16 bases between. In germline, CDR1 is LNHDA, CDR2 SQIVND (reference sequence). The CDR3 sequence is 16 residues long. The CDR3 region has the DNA TGTGCCAGTAGTAGGAATGTAGCGACATACACAGATACGCAGTATTTT. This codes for CASSRNVATYTDTQYF.

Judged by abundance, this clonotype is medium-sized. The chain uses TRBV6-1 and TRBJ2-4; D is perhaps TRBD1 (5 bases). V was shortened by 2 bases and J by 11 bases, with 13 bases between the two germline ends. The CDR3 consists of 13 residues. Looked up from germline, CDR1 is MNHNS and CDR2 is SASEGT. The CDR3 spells CASSEKGESVQYF. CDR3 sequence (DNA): TGTGCCAGCAGTGAAAAAGGGGAATCGGTTCAGTACTTC.